The 15 T cell receptor beta chains below were found in one sample sequenced in a study of T-cell memory formation after mild COVID-19. MiXCR was run by TCRdb on the 5' RACE reads, yielding one entry per CDR3 protein. Of 250,000 to 300,000 distinct CDR3 sequences in the sample, around 16% were seen once. The material sequenced was PBMCs or a T cell subset sorted from them (not recorded which). These receptors were taken from a man aged 18 to 29 who had mild COVID-19 (a few samples of this study predate the infection). Cell type and time point are not known.

This clonotype was counted between two and nine times. The rearrangement joins TRBV29-1 to TRBJ2-7; perhaps D is TRBD1 or TRBD2 (5 bases each). Germline assignment: CDR1 SQVTM and CDR2 ANQGSEA. CDR3 size: 11 residues. Trimming stripped 8 bases from V and 9 bases from J, with 17 bases between. CDR3 in amino acids: CSPGTPLGQYV. Written as DNA, the CDR3 is TGCAGCCCCGGGACCCCCTTAGGGCAGTACGTC.

The sample holds a few counts of this clonotype. The V call is TRBV7-2, the J call TRBJ1-5; D is unclear. Germline CDR1 is SGHTA and CDR2 is FQGNSA. V lost 2 bases, J lost 5 bases, and 7 bases lay in between. This CDR3 contains 13 residues. The CDR3 nucleotides are TGTGCCAGCAGCTTAAGGACGGATCAGCCCCAGCATTTT. The encoded protein is CASSLRTDQPQHF.

The sample holds a few counts of this clonotype. The J gene is TRBJ2-3, the V gene TRBV4-1; D may be TRBD1 or TRBD2 (5 bases each). CDR1 is MGHRA, CDR2 YSYEKL, per germline. The V end lost 5 bases, the J end lost 5 bases, and 17 bases lay between the germline ends. The CDR3 contains 15 residues. CDR3 sequence (DNA): TGCGCCAGCAGCTCCGTCCCGGGGCCCCGAGATACGCAGTATTTT. Protein product: CASSSVPGPRDTQYF.

The chain uses TRBV4-1 and TRBJ2-2, with D perhaps given as TRBD1 or TRBD2 (5 bases each). The V and J ends lost 7 bases and 0 bases respectively, with 12 bases between them. Germline CDR1 MGHRA, CDR2 YSYEKL. There are 15 residues in the CDR3. The CDR3 protein is CASTFGAANTGELFF. CDR3 nucleotide sequence: TGCGCCAGCACCTTCGGGGCAGCGAACACCGGGGAGCTGTTTTTT.

This clonotype was seen a handful of times. This chain connects TRBV23-1 to TRBJ2-6; no clear D. TRBV23-1 is reported as an ORF; its role is uncertain. V was shortened by 7 bases and J by 5 bases, with 9 bases between the two germline ends. This CDR3 comprises 13 residues. CDR3 region: CASNGPWANVLTF. As DNA, the CDR3 is TGCGCCAGCAATGGGCCCTGGGCCAACGTCCTGACTTTC.

This clonotype was recorded a few times. This sequence joins TRBV7-8 and TRBJ2-2; D might be TRBD1 (6 bases). Germline V gene data show CDR1 as SGHVS and CDR2 as FQNEAQ. CDR3 length equals 16 residues. V was pared by 5 bases and J by 1 base, with 14 bases between. DNA of the CDR3: TGTGCCAGCAGCCCAAGACAGGCAAAGAACACCGGGGAGCTGTTTTTT. Translated: CASSPRQAKNTGELFF. Based on the CDR3 plus reference TRBV7-8 and TRBJ2-2, the full variable domain is GAGVSQSPRYKVAKRGQDVALRCDPISGHVSLFWYQQALGQGPEFLTYFQNEAQLDKSGLPSDRFFAERPEGSVSTLKIQRTQQEDSAVYLCASSPRQAKNTGELFFGEGSRLTVL.

The rearrangement links TRBV5-6 to TRBJ1-2; D call uncertain. This CDR3 comprises 12 residues. V lost 6 bases, J lost 8 bases, and 14 bases lay in between. Germline V CDR1 and CDR2: SGHDT, YYEEEE. DNA for the CDR3: TGTGCCAGCACCCGACCGGCCAGCGGCTACACCTTC. Amino acid sequence: CASTRPASGYTF.

The J gene is TRBJ2-7, the V gene TRBV7-2; 12 bases agree with TRBD2. The CDR3 covers 15 residues. Germline-derived CDR1 and CDR2 are SGHTA and FQGNSA. The V gene end was trimmed by 9 bases and the J gene end by 2 bases; junction bases not matched to a gene: 8. Here the CDR3 reads CASDPSGGAPYEQYF. CDR3 nucleotides: TGTGCCAGTGACCCTAGCGGGGGGGCCCCCTACGAGCAGTACTTC.

This clonotype turned up a few times. The chain is built from TRBV11-1 and TRBJ2-7; D perhaps matches TRBD1 (6 bases). Trimming took 4 bases from V and 2 from J, leaving 12 bases between them. This CDR3 has 14 amino acids. Per the germline V gene, CDR1 is SGHAT and CDR2 is FQDESV (reference sequence). Written as DNA, the CDR3 is TGTGCCAGCAGCTGGTATAGGACAGCCTACGAGCAGTACTTC. Its protein product is CASSWYRTAYEQYF.

This clonotype was seen a few times. V gene TRBV2 combines with J gene TRBJ2-2; 7 nucleotides line up with TRBD1. The CDR3 is 15 amino acids. J was trimmed by 4 bases and V by 4 bases; bases with no gene match: 6. Germline V gene lookup returns CDR1 SNHLY and CDR2 FYNNEI. The DNA of the CDR3 is TGTGCCAGCAGTGTGACAGGGTCGGTCACCGGGGAGCTGTTTTTT. Encoded protein: CASSVTGSVTGELFF.

This clonotype was found a few times. The chain couples TRBV5-1 to TRBJ2-7, with D possibly TRBD2 on 5 matching bases. The CDR3 totals 11 residues. Germline V gene data show CDR1 as SGHRS and CDR2 as YFSETQ. Here the CDR3 DNA reads TGCGCCAGCAGCTTATTCGGGGAGCCGTACGTC. Amino acid sequence: CASSLFGEPYV.

The J gene is TRBJ1-1, the V gene TRBV18; 8 bases match TRBD1. V was clipped by 3 bases and J by 3 bases; unmatched bases: 9. This CDR3 has 16 residues. Germline CDR1 is KGHSH and CDR2 is LQKENI. The CDR3 here is CASSPNSGGWYTEAFF. DNA for the CDR3: TGTGCCAGCTCACCTAACTCAGGGGGCTGGTACACTGAAGCTTTCTTT. Complete variable domain (other parts from reference TRBV18 and TRBJ1-1): NAGVMQNPRHLVRRRGQEARLRCSPMKGHSHVYWYRQLPEEGLKFMVYLQKENIIDESGMPKERFSAEFPKEGPSILRIQQVVRGDSAAYFCASSPNSGGWYTEAFFGQGTRLTVV.

The chain joins TRBV5-1 to TRBJ2-2; D might be TRBD1 (5 bases). Germline-derived CDR1 and CDR2 are SGHRS and YFSETQ. V was cut by 0 bases and J by 2 bases, with 11 bases left in between. The CDR3 covers 16 residues. CDR3: CASSLGQGINTGELFF. CDR3 DNA sequence: TGCGCCAGCAGCTTGGGGCAGGGTATTAACACCGGGGAGCTGTTTTTT.

This clonotype was detected many times. The chain joins TRBV7-8 to TRBJ2-2; unclear D gene. Germline values: CDR1 SGHVS, CDR2 FQNEAQ. V lost 5 bases and J lost 1, with 14 bases in between. The CDR3 contains 16 residues. The CDR3 DNA follows: TGTGCCAGCAGCCACAATCGATTCGGGAACACCGGGGAGCTGTTTTTT. Its protein is CASSHNRFGNTGELFF.

This clonotype has a count of ten or more. The rearrangement joins TRBV2 to TRBJ2-5; 7 nucleotides match TRBD2. This CDR3 is 13 amino acids long. Per the germline V gene, CDR1 is SNHLY and CDR2 is FYNNEI. Trimming took 8 bases from V and 5 from J; bases not matched to a gene: 8. The CDR3 loop is CASRPSGWETQYF. For the CDR3, the DNA is TGTGCCAGCCGCCCTAGCGGTTGGGAGACCCAGTACTTC.